Each of the 31 T cell receptor beta chains below was sequenced from the same sample in a study of neurological immune-mediated disorders (dated by TCRdb to between 2018 and 2020). The method behind the library was 5' RACE. Sequencing relied on an Illumina HiSeq 2500. The raw public data were reprocessed by TCRdb itself: fastp quality trimming at Q25, MiXCR clonotype calling, in-frame beta chains only. Rows with a matching CDR3 protein are joined into one entry that keeps the most common DNA and genes. Across this sample there are around 49,000 distinct CDR3 sequences, with about 9.1% seen only once. Clones ranked in the top ten supply roughly 1.6% of the sample. Reading the label with the study, this specimen's time point is: longitudinal time-point 1 (baseline). Source material: PBMCs. The origin of the receptors is a woman in her thirties or forties in good health.

This clonotype was counted many times. The chain combines TRBV20-1 with TRBJ2-2, with 10 bases matching TRBD2. The CDR3 sequence is 15 residues long. CDR1 DFQATT and CDR2 SNEGSKA come from the germline V gene (reference sequence). Trimming at V came to 6 bases and at J to 5 bases, leaving 9 bases not matched to a gene. As DNA, the CDR3 is TGCAGTGCGGTGCGAGCGGGAGGGCCAACCGGGGAGCTGTTTTTT. This gives the protein CSAVRAGGPTGELFF.

This clonotype is classed as medium-sized (0.01 to 0.1%). The CDR3 sequence: CSARDPFATAVNEQFF. In DNA, the CDR3 is TGCAGTGCTAGAGATCCGTTCGCTACCGCGGTCAATGAGCAGTTCTTC. The rearrangement links TRBV20-1 to TRBJ2-1; no definite D call. Germline assignment: CDR1 DFQATT and CDR2 SNEGSKA (reference sequence). V lost 0 bases and J 6 bases, leaving 18 bases between the germline ends. This CDR3 spans 16 amino acids.

In this sample, this clonotype turned up many times. This chain connects TRBV12-3 or TRBV12-4 to TRBJ1-2, with 7 bases that match TRBD1. This CDR3 comprises 16 residues. J lost 4 bases, V lost 5 bases, and 13 bases had no gene match. In DNA, the CDR3 is TGTGCCAGCAGTCTTAGAGGTCCGGGACAGCCCTATGGCTACACCTTC. Translated: CASSLRGPGQPYGYTF.

The sample holds many counts of this clonotype. The chain has TRBV5-6 and TRBJ1-1; D is possibly TRBD1 (6 bases). CDR1 and CDR2 (germline): SGHDT, YYEEEE. There are 14 residues in the CDR3. V was trimmed by 2 bases and J by 5 bases, leaving 13 bases between them. CDR3 loop: CASSFRQGSTEAFF. CDR3 bases: TGTGCCAGCAGCTTCAGGCAGGGGTCGACTGAAGCTTTCTTT.

Only a few counts were recorded for this clonotype. The J gene is TRBJ2-5, the V gene TRBV20-1; TRBD2 might be the D (7 bases). Germline V gives CDR1 DFQATT, CDR2 SNEGSKA (reference sequence). V shed 3 bases and J shed 1 base, with 18 bases lying between them. The CDR3 extends over 16 amino acids. CDR3 coding DNA: TGCAGTGCTAGGGAGCGGGCGGGGGCTCTCCAAGAGACCCAGTACTTC. Translating gives CSARERAGALQETQYF.

The sample holds many counts of this clonotype. The rearrangement uses TRBV20-1 and TRBJ1-1, with TRBD1 as a possible D gene (5 bases). The CDR3 is 14 amino acids. Germline values: CDR1 DFQATT, CDR2 SNEGSKA (reference sequence). Trimming took off 3 bases at V and 4 bases at J, with 15 bases between the two ends. DNA for the CDR3: TGCAGTGCTAGTTCCCAGGGAGTCGGCACTGAAGCTTTCTTT. It specifies CSASSQGVGTEAFF.

This clonotype has at least ten counts. The chain couples TRBV5-5 to TRBJ1-1; D unclear. V dropped 0 bases and J dropped 9 bases, with 6 bases sitting between them. Germline lookup yields CDR1 SGHKS and CDR2 YYEKEE (reference sequence). The CDR3 is 11 amino acids. The CDR3 sequence: CASSLETKAFF. The CDR3 nucleotides read TGTGCCAGCAGCTTGGAAACCAAAGCTTTCTTT.

This clonotype was counted at least ten times. A junction end diverges from the germline sequence, so it may reflect a read error. V and J are TRBV29-1 and TRBJ2-5, with no clear D. The CDR3 is made up of 15 amino acids. Germline-derived CDR1 and CDR2 are SQVTM and ANQGSEA. The CDR3 here is CSVEGSRADQESQYF. The CDR3 DNA sequence: TGCAGCGTTGAGGGGTCACGTGCAGATCAAGAGAGCCAGTACTTC.

This clonotype was observed at least ten times. The J gene is TRBJ2-7, the V gene TRBV5-1, with 7 bases aligning to TRBD1. Trimming removed 0 bases from V and 0 bases from J; junction bases left unmatched: 3. The CDR3 sequence is 15 residues long. CDR1 and CDR2 from the germline V gene are SGHRS and YFSETQ. In DNA, the CDR3 is TGCGCCAGCAGCTTGGGACAGGGTTTCTCCTACGAGCAGTACTTC. It is translated as CASSLGQGFSYEQYF.

This clonotype was seen at least ten times. The chain is built from TRBV12-3 or TRBV12-4 and TRBJ1-1; maybe TRBD1 (6 bases). The CDR3 has 13 amino acids. V was trimmed by 7 bases and J by 1 base, leaving 10 bases between them. CDR3 DNA sequence: TGTGCCAGCACCTCGACAGGGAACACTGAAGCTTTCTTT. Translating it yields CASTSTGNTEAFF.

This clonotype was recorded many times. V gene TRBV20-1 combines with J gene TRBJ1-2; D ambiguous. Germline V gene lookup returns CDR1 DFQATT and CDR2 SNEGSKA (reference sequence). The CDR3 is 10 amino acids. Between the trimmed V and J ends, which lost 5 bases and 7 bases, there was a span of 8 bases. For the CDR3, the DNA is TGCAGTGCTTGGGCTACTGGCTACACCTTC. It is translated as CSAWATGYTF.

This clonotype showed up many times. The chain uses TRBV5-1 and TRBJ1-1, with 10 nucleotides matching TRBD1. CDR1 and CDR2 from the germline V gene are SGHRS and YFSETQ. This CDR3 contains 13 residues. Trimming at V came to 4 bases and at J to 6 bases, leaving 3 bases not matched to a gene. CDR3 sequence (DNA): TGCGCCAGCAGCCTCGGACAGGGGGCTGAAGCTTTCTTT. Translating gives CASSLGQGAEAFF. Drawing the rest from reference TRBV5-1 and TRBJ1-1, the complete variable domain is KAGVTQTPRYLIKTRGQQVTLSCSPISGHRSVSWYQQTPGQGLQFLFEYFSETQRNKGNFPGRFSGRQFSNSRSEMNVSTLELGDSALYLCASSLGQGAEAFFGQGTRLTVV.

The chain employs TRBV5-1 and TRBJ1-2; D is unresolved. Germline CDR1 and CDR2: SGHRS and YFSETQ. V was shortened by 4 bases and J by 5 bases, with 12 bases between the two germline ends. The CDR3 covers 13 residues. The CDR3 nucleotides read TGCGCCAGCAGCCCGATCTCGGATTATGGCTACACCTTC. Translating it yields CASSPISDYGYTF. Filled out from reference TRBV5-1 and TRBJ1-2, the complete variable domain reads KAGVTQTPRYLIKTRGQQVTLSCSPISGHRSVSWYQQTPGQGLQFLFEYFSETQRNKGNFPGRFSGRQFSNSRSEMNVSTLELGDSALYLCASSPISDYGYTFGSGTRLTVV.

This clonotype showed up many times. The chain recombines TRBV7-9 with TRBJ2-1; a possible D gene is TRBD2 (6 bases). Germline CDR1 SEHNR, CDR2 FQNEAQ (reference sequence). Trimming took off 4 bases at V and 14 bases at J, with 12 bases between the two ends. The CDR3 length is 11 residues. Here the CDR3 reads CASSSGGNEFF. The CDR3 DNA sequence: TGTGCCAGCAGCTCTGGGGGGAACGAGTTCTTC.

Many counts were recorded for this clonotype. The chain couples TRBV5-1 to TRBJ2-5, with D hard to call. CDR3 size: 12 residues. V was trimmed by 4 bases and J by 5 bases, leaving 9 bases between them. Per the germline V gene, CDR1 is SGHRS and CDR2 is YFSETQ. CDR3 bases: TGCGCCAGCAGCCCCTCCCTCGAGACCCAGTACTTC. Protein sequence: CASSPSLETQYF.

There are many counts of this clonotype. As DNA, the CDR3 is TGTGCCAGCAGCTTTAATCCGGGGACCTCTGGGACCCAGTACTTC. This sequence encodes CASSFNPGTSGTQYF. V gene TRBV5-5 combines with J gene TRBJ2-5; the D call may be TRBD1 or TRBD2 (5 bases each). V was pared by 2 bases and J by 7 bases, with 18 bases between. Germline CDR1 is SGHKS and CDR2 is YYEKEE (reference sequence). The CDR3 is 15 residues long.

This clonotype was recorded many times. The J gene is TRBJ2-3, the V gene TRBV7-2; 9 nucleotides line up with TRBD2. This CDR3 has 15 amino acids. With V trimmed by 5 bases and J by 8 bases, 11 bases remained unmatched. Looked up from germline, CDR1 is SGHTA and CDR2 is FQGNSA. The CDR3 coding sequence is TGTGCCAGCAGCCCCGGACTAGCGCGAACCCTTACGCAGTATTTT. Protein product: CASSPGLARTLTQYF.

V gene TRBV18 combines with J gene TRBJ2-5; 10 nucleotides agree with TRBD2. The CDR3 totals 15 residues. After removal of 5 bases from V and 1 base from J, the junction contained 4 bases not matched to a gene. Germline CDR1 and CDR2: KGHSH and LQKENI. CDR3 DNA sequence: TGTGCCAGCTCAAGGACTAGCGGAGGCCAAGAGACCCAGTACTTC. It specifies CASSRTSGGQETQYF.

At least ten counts were recorded for this clonotype. J is TRBJ2-2 and V is TRBV6-5, with D possibly matching TRBD1 (5 bases). Trimming shortened V by 2 bases and J by 4 bases, and 11 bases separated the two germline ends. The CDR3 has 15 residues. The germline gives CDR1 MNHEY, CDR2 SVGAGI. The CDR3 loop reads CASSYRAGRTGELFF. The CDR3 DNA follows: TGTGCCAGCAGTTACCGGGCAGGGCGCACCGGGGAGCTGTTTTTT.

The chain has TRBV3-1 and TRBJ1-2, with 8 bases that match TRBD1. The CDR3 length is 14 residues. In germline, CDR1 is LGHDT, CDR2 YNNKEL (reference sequence). V shed 8 bases and J 6 bases; nucleotides not matched to a gene: 11. The CDR3 is CASQSDRAGNGYTF. In nucleotides, the CDR3 is TGTGCCAGCCAGTCGGACAGGGCGGGGAATGGCTACACCTTC.

This clonotype was observed many times. The chain employs TRBV5-1 and TRBJ1-1, with D perhaps TRBD1 (6 bases). The CDR3 spans 13 residues. Per germline, CDR1 SGHRS and CDR2 YFSETQ. The V gene lost 3 bases and the J gene lost 4 bases, with 10 bases spanning the gap. The CDR3 DNA reads as TGCGCCAGCAGCTCACAGGGAATCACTGAAGCTTTCTTT. It translates to CASSSQGITEAFF.

This clonotype appeared many times. The chain links TRBV5-1 to TRBJ2-5, with D perhaps TRBD1 (6 bases). V gave up 0 bases and J gave up 0 bases, with 15 bases separating them. The CDR3 covers 17 residues. Per the germline V gene, CDR1 is SGHRS and CDR2 is YFSETQ. The CDR3 spells CASSLERQTGDQETQYF. In nucleotides, the CDR3 is TGCGCCAGCAGCTTGGAGCGCCAGACAGGCGACCAAGAGACCCAGTACTTC.

This clonotype was found a few times. Written as DNA, the CDR3 is TGCGCCAGCAGCTTCGTACAGGGAACCGGGGAGCTGTTTTTT. This codes for CASSFVQGTGELFF. The gene calls are TRBV5-1 and TRBJ2-2; tentatively, D is TRBD1 (6 bases). Germline V gene sequence: CDR1 SGHRS, CDR2 YFSETQ. This CDR3 has 14 amino acids. Trimming shortened V by 2 bases and J by 5 bases, and 10 bases separated the two germline ends.

This clonotype was seen more than once but under ten times. The chain recombines TRBV6-5 with TRBJ1-5; 9 bases map to TRBD1. This CDR3 is 15 amino acids long. Per germline, CDR1 MNHEY and CDR2 SVGAGI. Trimming at V came to 6 bases and at J to 5 bases, leaving 8 bases not matched to a gene. CDR3 loop: CASRGTGGRDQPQHF. CDR3 DNA: TGTGCCAGCAGGGGTACAGGGGGCCGGGATCAGCCCCAGCATTTT.

Remarks on this clonotype: The junction differs from germline at one of its ends, possibly a read error. CDR3 DNA: TGTTCCAGAAGCTTAGATTCCAGGGACAGGGGCCGGTATGGCTACACCTTC. Protein product: CSRSLDSRDRGRYGYTF. V and J are TRBV7-2 and TRBJ1-2, with 10 bases identical to TRBD1. CDR1 is SGHTA, CDR2 FQGNSA, per germline. The CDR3 is 17 amino acids.

This clonotype occurred many times. The chain employs TRBV7-2 and TRBJ1-5; TRBD1 is a possible D gene (5 bases). From germline, CDR1 is SGHTA and CDR2 FQGNSA. CDR3 length: 16 amino acids. V shed 2 bases and J shed 6 bases, with 17 bases lying between them. This CDR3 is CASSLTGPDMGQPQHF. The CDR3 DNA is TGTGCCAGCAGCTTAACGGGACCAGATATGGGTCAGCCCCAGCATTTT.

This clonotype has a count of ten or more. The CDR3 here is CASSLSRGNTGELFF. For the CDR3, the DNA is TGCGCCAGCAGCCTCTCCAGGGGGAACACCGGGGAGCTGTTTTTT. J is TRBJ2-2 and V is TRBV5-1; the D gene is possibly TRBD1 (6 bases). Germline-derived CDR1 and CDR2 are SGHRS and YFSETQ. This CDR3 is built from 15 residues. V was trimmed by 4 bases and J by 1 base, leaving 11 bases between them.

In this sample, this clonotype turned up many times. The chain combines TRBV7-2 with TRBJ1-5; D is possibly TRBD1 (6 bases). The ends were cut back, 1 base at V and 6 bases at J, with 10 bases in the middle. This CDR3 has 14 residues. The germline CDR1 and CDR2 sequences are SGHTA and FQGNSA. The chain's CDR3 is CASSLDRAGQPQHF. As DNA, the CDR3 is TGTGCCAGCAGCTTAGACAGGGCTGGTCAGCCCCAGCATTTT.

This clonotype was recorded many times. This chain uses TRBV12-3 or TRBV12-4 with TRBJ2-1; TRBD2 agrees at 11 bases. The junction had 15 bases not matched to a gene; V was cut back by 4 bases and J by 1 base. The CDR3 has 20 residues. The DNA of the CDR3 is TGTGCCAGCAGTTCGCGATTCCCGGGACTAGCGGAAAGTTCCTACAATGAGCAGTTCTTC. Translated: CASSSRFPGLAESSYNEQFF.

This clonotype was seen repeatedly, ten times or more. This chain joins TRBV5-5 and TRBJ1-1; D is undetermined. Germline-derived CDR1 and CDR2 are SGHKS and YYEKEE (reference sequence). The CDR3 runs to 14 residues. Trimming removed 0 bases at V and 1 base at J, with 7 bases between. CDR3 sequence (DNA): TGTGCCAGCAGCTTGGGATTCTCGAACACTGAAGCTTTCTTT. Translated: CASSLGFSNTEAFF.

This clonotype was observed many times. The rearrangement uses TRBV6-4 and TRBJ2-1, with 8 bases that match TRBD2. Germline values: CDR1 MRHNA, CDR2 SNTAGT. The CDR3 is 16 amino acids. The trim removed 5 bases at V and 8 bases at J, leaving 14 bases unmatched. As DNA, the CDR3 is TGTGCCAGCAGTCATGGACCGGGACTAGTGCGGGATGAGCAGTTCTTC. As protein: CASSHGPGLVRDEQFF.